This TCR beta chain was recovered during a study of blood T cell repertoires in COVID-19. Study background: Collection of acute and convalescent COVID-19 samples took place in the United States, Italy and Spain. From T cells, B-cell-depleted T cells, or PBMCs came the material, which was cDNA or gDNA.

Enrollees, about 18 to 100 years old, lived in around 23 US areas. Up to 2 weeks before entering the study, exposed participants had met a COVID-19 case. The germline V gene encodes CDR1 MDHEN and CDR2 SYDVKM. Between the trimmed V and J ends, which lost 6 bases and 6 bases, there was a span of 14 bases. The CDR3 spans 14 residues. This clone appeared a single time. Assay: immunoSEQ multiplex PCR; the TCRdb copy retains only in-frame clones and omits some. The sample records about 310,000 clones, 85% being singletons. The V and J genes are TRBV28 and TRBJ1-4, with D perhaps matching TRBD1 (6 bases). This TCR was recovered from a woman aged 25 to 45 who had been exposed to COVID-19. Sequenced material: PBMCs or T cells enriched from blood (not recorded which). The CDR3 protein is CASSLAGGHEKLFF. The CDR3, as DNA: TGTGCCAGCAGCCTCGCGGGGGGCCATGAAAAACTGTTTTTT.